A single sample gave rise to the 3 T cell receptor beta chains below, sequenced in a study of blood T cell repertoires in COVID-19. The repertoire was sequenced with immunoSEQ multiplex PCR; TCRdb's copy has only in-frame clones and lacks some. The data hold about 160,000 clones, with about four fifths observed a single time. Sequencing input: peripheral blood. The source of these receptors is a man between 60 and 75 years old with active or convalescent COVID-19.

For the CDR3, the DNA is TGTGCCAGCAGCCACCTAGCGGGAGGGCCTGATGAGCAGTTCTTC. Translation gives CASSHLAGGPDEQFF. The chain is built from TRBV7-6 and TRBJ2-1, with TRBD2 matching 12 bases. CDR1 SGHVS and CDR2 FNYEAQ come from the germline V gene. This CDR3 comprises 15 residues. After removal of 5 bases from V and 8 bases from J, the junction contained 7 bases not matched to a gene.

This clone was seen only once. CDR3 sequence reads: CASSPMGTGANVLTF. The CDR3 coding sequence is TGCGCCAGCAGCCCCATGGGGACAGGGGCCAACGTCCTGACTTTC. V gene TRBV4-1 combines with J gene TRBJ2-6, with TRBD1 as a possible D gene (6 bases). V was cut by 4 bases and J by 4 bases, with 11 bases left in between. The CDR3 consists of 15 residues. Germline V gives CDR1 MGHRA, CDR2 YSYEKL.

This clone appeared a few times. The chain recombines TRBV5-6 with TRBJ2-7; weak D call: TRBD1 (6 bases). V was pared by 0 bases and J by 2 bases, with 12 bases between. This CDR3 is built from 15 residues. From germline, CDR1 is SGHDT and CDR2 YYEEEE. CDR3 region: CASSLGTVWAYEQYF. The CDR3 region has the DNA TGTGCCAGCAGCTTGGGGACAGTTTGGGCCTACGAGCAGTACTTC.